This TCR beta chain originates from a study of cytomegalovirus exposure and HLA in healthy donors. Note on this clone: The target antigen is unknown.

The PCR was carried out with 60 Vbeta primers and 13 Jbeta primers. TCRdb's copy holds only in-frame clones and misses some; the assay was immunoSEQ multiplex PCR. This sample carries 85,000 to 100,000 clones, approximately 80% of them seen once, and the ten largest clones take around 0.76%. Notes on the study in general: Most sequenced TCRs were rare (though some public TCRs occurred in many donors). The study put 150 to 200 TCR beta chains on its list as cytomegalovirus-associated.

Trimming at V came to 2 bases and at J to 6 bases, leaving 6 bases not matched to a gene. This CDR3 is built from 14 residues. The germline gives CDR1 ENHRY, CDR2 SYGVKD. The TCR comes from a woman aged 55-75 years in good health and CMV-seronegative. The sample was PBMCs. The chain recombines TRBV10-3 with TRBJ1-2, with 7 bases aligning to TRBD1. CDR3 sequence reads: CAISETGVEHGYTF. In nucleotides, the CDR3 is TGTGCCATCAGTGAGACAGGGGTCGAACATGGCTACACCTTC.